This T cell receptor beta chain was recovered during a study of T cell responses to AZD1222 COVID-19 vaccine (dated by TCRdb to the early 2020s). Notes on the research overall: AZD1222 recipients with second doses at about 4 weeks or about 12 weeks were pooled, because spike-specific TCR depth and breadth did not differ between schedules. Trial participants were enrolled into age subgroups of 18-55, 56-69 and 70-plus years, which contained roughly 140, 27 and 60 TCR-sequenced participants, respectively. A total of about 240 trial participants underwent TCR sequencing, of whom around 200 received two doses of AZD1222 and some 26 received two doses of the MenACWY control vaccine.

According to the germline V gene, CDR1 reads SGHRS and CDR2 reads YFSETQ. V and J lose 4 bases and 0 bases, and a span of 14 bases separates them. The CDR3 numbers 16 residues from cysteine through phenylalanine. CDR3 DNA only is kept here, 48 bases in frame from base 1. Sample time point, as interpreted from the label and publication: baseline before first vaccination. The vaccinee samples were drawn from two UK trials, COV001 and COV002, one of which was a single-blind randomized controlled phase 2/3 trial testing AZD1222 (ChAdOx1 nCoV-19) in healthy adults. For TCRbeta chain sequencing, PBMC samples were collected from trial participants at day 0 and at day 28 after the second dose. In the case of this clone: It lacks a known antigen. No much larger clone is present one base from it, and per-base qualities are unavailable.

The CDR3 regions of human TCRbeta chains were analyzed by immunosequencing. The original methods were these. Repertoire TCRs were checked for matches against a reference library of SARS-CoV-2-specific TCRs that had been generated using the MIRA antigen-specificity platform. Breadth meant the fraction of unique TCRs that were SARS-CoV-2-associated, whereas depth meant the fraction of total T cells that were SARS-CoV-2-associated. Using the MIRA data, each spike-specific TCR was mapped to the spike region that the TCR reacts to and placed in a CD4 or CD8 class. Log10-transformed breadth and depth values were compared by one-way ANOVA with Sidak's multiple comparisons tests. TCRdb carries this immuneACCESS record with in-frame sequences only. Its versions omit some clonotypes, under half of them owing to an unresolved V gene in the studies checked, with the rest unexplained. V, J and clone size were drawn from that table, and D and trimming were deduced from the DNA. Here the sample has over 150,000 clones; about nine tenths occur a single time. The biggest ten clones account for 3% to 3.5% of the sample.

Overall study results and their limits: A significant rise in spike-specific TCR breadth and depth was observed after two AZD1222 doses relative to day 0 and relative to MenACWY recipients. Because no day 14 peak-response samples were available, the repertoires could be characterized only after the peak T cell response. Participants were mostly white British, with more females than males. The authors suggested clonal diversity may have been underestimated. Nearly half of unique spike-specific TCRs reportedly recognized epitopes outside regions mutated in the B.1.351 and B.1.1.7 variants. Conclusions about previously exposed vaccinees are limited because only five to seven AZD1222 recipients were SARS-CoV-2 seropositive at baseline. CD4 TCRs associated with the vaccine covered the entire spike protein, and the dominant responses were in regions 160-218 and 743-854. In the small 56-69-year group, the increase in depth fell short of significance, most likely because of low power.

Sequenced material: peripheral blood, taken on day 0 of AZD1222 vaccination. The chain is encoded by TRBV5-1 joined to TRBJ2-1; perhaps TRBD1 is the D gene, with 5 bases matching. The TCR comes from an adult in good health. The CDR3: CASSPQEPSSYNEQFF. The DNA reads as follows: TGCGCCAGCAGCCCACAGGAGCCGAGCTCCTACAATGAGCAGTTCTTC.